The 5 T cell receptor beta chains listed next were all sequenced from one sample in a study of vaccination and CD4 T cells after COVID-19. Sequencing of the DNA from cultured CD4+ T cells was carried out with the Oncomine TCR Beta short-read assay. Cultured CD4+ T cells were the source of extracted genomic DNA. MiXCR was run by TCRdb on the PCR reads, yielding one entry per CDR3 protein. The table shows 8,500 to 9,500 distinct CDR3 sequences, with roughly 33% occurring only once. The antigens for these receptors are not known. Sample treatment: roughly ten-day PBMC culture with coronavirus spike peptide pools or control peptides (ViraFEST assay). Unexposed donor CD4+ T cells predated the COVID-19 pandemic, collected 2011-2018. Sequencing was done on a sample of CD4+ T cells from blood, cultured in vitro. These receptors were taken from a human donor in good health.

This clonotype occurred a few times. The CDR3 reads CASSFRGETQYF. CDR3 coding DNA: TGTGCCAGCAGTTTCAGGGGAGAGACCCAGTACTTC. The rearrangement uses TRBV25-1 and TRBJ2-5; tentative D call: TRBD1 (6 bases). The CDR3 has 12 residues. CDR1 MGHDK and CDR2 SYGVNS come from the germline V gene. V dropped 5 bases and J dropped 4 bases, with 8 bases sitting between them.

In this sample, this clonotype turned up a few times. The V call is TRBV20-1, the J call TRBJ2-5; 12 bases align to TRBD2. The germline CDR1 and CDR2 sequences are DFQATT and SNEGSKA (reference sequence). The junction had 15 bases not matched to a gene; V was cut back by 1 base and J by 9 bases. The CDR3 loop spans 17 amino acids. CDR3 coding DNA: TGCAGTGCTAGAGGTACACTAGCGGGAGGTGCTAAGAGATCCCAGTACTTC. It yields the protein CSARGTLAGGAKRSQYF.

This clonotype showed up just a few times. The chain links TRBV6-1 to TRBJ1-2; 9 bases map to TRBD1. Germline trimming cut 6 bases from V and 4 bases from J; bases unmatched to any gene: 3. Germline assignment: CDR1 MNHNS and CDR2 SASEGT. The CDR3 is made up of 13 amino acids. This CDR3 is CASRRGQGYGYTF. In DNA form, the CDR3 reads TGTGCCAGCAGGAGGGGACAGGGCTATGGCTACACCTTC.

The rearrangement uses TRBV6-1 and TRBJ2-1; TRBD2 aligns across 11 bases. V was pared by 6 bases and J by 4 bases, with 5 bases of the junction left unmatched. The CDR3 sequence is 15 residues long. Germline V gene lookup returns CDR1 MNHNS and CDR2 SASEGT. The CDR3 coding sequence is TGTGCCAGCAGATTAGCGGGAGGGCCTTACAATGAGCAGTTCTTC. Residues: CASRLAGGPYNEQFF.

A few counts support this clonotype. The chain recombines TRBV18 with TRBJ1-5, with D possibly being TRBD1 (5 bases). V shed 6 bases and J shed 7 bases, with 16 bases lying between them. The CDR3 has 14 residues. In germline, CDR1 is KGHSH, CDR2 LQKENI. DNA of the CDR3: TGTGCCAGCTCTCCGGACACGGTCACGCAGCCCCAGCATTTT. This gives the protein CASSPDTVTQPQHF.